This T cell receptor beta chain was recorded in a study of shared clonotypes between healthy human individuals. Looking at the study overall: CD4 naive cells filled three plates per donor, CD4 memory three, CD8 naive two and CD8 memory one.

Points from the study as a whole: Naive CD4 clonotype sharing across a few donors was approximately 5%. Incompleteness in sorted-subset sequencing, despite large depth, was shown by rarefaction.

Only one count was recorded for this clone. The antigen is undetermined. Here immunoSEQ multiplex PCR was the method, and the copy in TCRdb shows in-frame clones only, minus some. The table has some 2 million clones, approximately 94% seen once. The naive CD8 fraction comprised CD45RO-negative cells positively selected for CCR7 and excluded terminally differentiated effector memory CD45RA+ cells. V lost 5 bases, J lost 4 bases, and 10 bases stayed unmatched. Germline CDR1 and CDR2: SGHRS and YFSETQ. The CDR3 covers 16 residues. The sample was naive CD8+ T cells sorted from blood. This chain joins TRBV5-1 and TRBJ2-2, with 8 bases fitting TRBD1. The clonotype comes from a man younger than 35 in good health. CDR3: CASSFGQGVITGELFF. The DNA for the CDR3 is TGCGCCAGCAGTTTTGGACAGGGAGTGATCACCGGGGAGCTGTTTTTT.